A selection of T cell receptor beta chains follows, all from one sample in a study of T cell responses to AZD1222 COVID-19 vaccine. Profiling relied on immunoSEQ multiplex PCR, and the TCRdb table lists in-frame clones only, not all of them. The repertoire holds 50,000 to 75,000 clones, with approximately 92% as singletons. The specimen was peripheral blood, collected 28 days after the second AZD1222 dose. The receptors were sampled from an adult who received the AZD1222 COVID-19 vaccine. CDR3s include the opening cysteine and the closing phenylalanine or tryptophan. D genes are given only for firm matches.

d_gene	j_gene	v_gene	CDR3aa
TRBD2	TRBJ2-7	TRBV5-1	CASSLALAGGDEQYF
TRBD1	TRBJ2-3	TRBV5-6	CASSFRDRGNTQYF
-	TRBJ1-3	TRBV18	CASSPQLGGLSGNTIYF
TRBD2	TRBJ2-3	TRBV4-1	CASSQVGLAGAPPGTQYF
TRBD1	TRBJ1-5	TRBV5-4	CASSLGTGAQNQPQHF
-	TRBJ2-3	TRBV14	CASSQAGSPGTQYF
TRBD1	TRBJ1-2	TRBV5-1	CASSLGSRDRGSSMNYGYTF
TRBD2	TRBJ2-7	TRBV12-3/TRBV12-4	CASSRSGTYEQYF
-	TRBJ1-5	TRBV18	CASSPPKSVSNQPQHF
-	TRBJ1-6	TRBV6-2/TRBV6-3	CASSYSSGRGSPLHF
-	TRBJ1-2	TRBV28	CASSLQAGRNYGYTF
TRBD2	TRBJ2-4	TRBV11-2	CASSPGLALAKNIQYF
TRBD1	TRBJ1-4	TRBV27	CASSVQGHDEKLFF
TRBD1	TRBJ2-1	TRBV7-8	CASSPRQGRGGNEQFF
-	TRBJ1-2	TRBV28	CATPLGSKGNGYTF
-	TRBJ2-7	TRBV9	CASSVTGNEQYF
TRBD1	TRBJ2-5	TRBV3-1/TRBV3-2	CASSQGQGAFSDF
-	TRBJ2-1	TRBV9	CASSVAMAGRANEQFF
TRBD2	TRBJ2-5	TRBV5-1	CASSALGLALETQYF
-	TRBJ1-3	TRBV11-3	CASSSRGNTIYF
-	TRBJ2-7	TRBV7-2	CASSSELGYEQYF
-	TRBJ1-4	TRBV18	CASSPLGSVEKLFF
TRBD2	TRBJ2-1	TRBV9	CASSPRSGGANEQFF